Presented here are 10 T cell receptor beta chains from one specimen sequenced in a study of T cells in Graves' hyperthyroidism and ophthalmopathy. Researchers amplified the TCR beta CDR3 regions from RNA transcripts. RT-PCR in the first round (using the HTBI primer set) targeted the TCR CDR3. TCRdb recomputed calls from the multiplex PCR reads with MiXCR, one row per CDR3 protein. The sample lists hundreds of thousands of distinct CDR3 sequences, roughly 17% occurring once. Sample: blood. The receptors shown here come from a young woman with Graves' ophthalmopathy.

This clonotype was seen many times. The chain has TRBV30 and TRBJ1-3; D ambiguous. Germline CDR1 reads GTSNPN; CDR2 reads SVGIG (reference sequence). The CDR3 totals 14 residues. V was clipped by 1 base and J by 0 bases, with 7 bases between them. The CDR3 DNA reads TGTGCCTGGAGTGGCGGTTCCTCTGGAAACACCATATATTTT. Its protein is CAWSGGSSGNTIYF.

The chain recombines TRBV20-1 with TRBJ2-5, with 7 bases identical to TRBD1. V was pared by 6 bases and J by 5 bases, with 6 bases of the junction left unmatched. CDR1 and CDR2 (germline): DFQATT, SNEGSKA (reference sequence). The CDR3 runs to 12 residues. CDR3 sequence: CSALQGTETQYF. The CDR3 nucleotides are TGCAGTGCACTACAGGGGACGGAGACCCAGTACTTC.

This clonotype was recorded at least ten times. In DNA form, the CDR3 reads TGTGCCAGCAGCTTAGCAGTGATGAACACTGAAGCTTTCTTT. Translation: CASSLAVMNTEAFF. The V and J genes are TRBV7-9 and TRBJ1-1; D is undetermined. Germline CDR1 reads SEHNR; CDR2 reads FQNEAQ (reference sequence). The V and J ends lost 0 bases and 0 bases respectively, with 5 bases between them. The CDR3 length is 14 residues.

This clonotype was counted between two and nine times. This chain joins TRBV18 and TRBJ1-6; D is undetermined. The CDR3 length is 13 residues. The V gene lost 6 bases and the J gene lost 9 bases, with 12 bases spanning the gap. The germline gives CDR1 KGHSH, CDR2 LQKENI. The CDR3 sequence is CASSQASASPLHF. The CDR3, as DNA: TGTGCCAGCTCCCAAGCATCGGCTTCACCCCTCCACTTT.

V gene TRBV5-1 combines with J gene TRBJ2-1; 13 bases align to TRBD2. V was clipped by 7 bases and J by 0 bases; unmatched bases: 16. CDR1 and CDR2 (germline): SGHRS, YFSETQ. CDR3 length equals 20 residues. CDR3 DNA sequence: TGCGCCAGCGTGTTAGCCGCGACTAGCGGGAGGACGAGCTCCTACAATGAGCAGTTCTTC. Translating it yields CASVLAATSGRTSSYNEQFF.

This clonotype was counted at least ten times. V is TRBV11-2 and J is TRBJ2-7; the D is unclear. The germline CDR1 and CDR2 sequences are SGHAT and FQNNGV. The germline V and J ends were trimmed by 1 base and 3 bases, with 7 bases remaining between them. This CDR3 is 13 amino acids long. The CDR3 loop reads CASSLVAVYEQYF. CDR3 nucleotide sequence: TGTGCCAGCAGCTTAGTGGCGGTCTACGAGCAGTACTTC.

In this sample, this clonotype turned up many times. This chain joins TRBV10-3 and TRBJ1-1; D not certain. CDR1 and CDR2 (germline): ENHRY, SYGVKD. This CDR3 is built from 13 residues. V was trimmed by 3 bases and J by 6 bases, leaving 11 bases between them. Here the CDR3 reads CAISDEVWAEAFF. The CDR3 DNA reads as TGTGCCATCAGTGACGAGGTCTGGGCTGAAGCTTTCTTT.

Points on this clonotype: One base away lies a much larger clone, so this may be a sequencing read error. The chain uses TRBV19 and TRBJ2-2; TRBD1 or TRBD2 may be the D gene (5 bases each). Germline CDR1 is LNHDA and CDR2 is SQIVND (reference sequence). Trimming removed 6 bases at V and 6 bases at J, with 17 bases between. The CDR3 has 15 residues. Here the CDR3 DNA reads TGTGCCAGTAGGACTGGACGGGGCAATTCCGGGGAGCTGTTTTTT. Its translation: CASRTGRGNSGELFF.

With regard to this clonotype: Given a much more abundant clone one base away, this may be a read error. V usage is TRBV6-1 and J usage is TRBJ2-7; D is unresolved. The better agreement between TRBJ2-1 and the DNA end casts doubt on the J call. There are 16 residues in the CDR3. Germline V lookup: CDR1 MNHNS, CDR2 SASEGT. The CDR3 bases are TGTGCCAGCAGTCCCCTTTTGCAGACGATCTCCTACGAGCAGTTCTTC. The encoded protein is CASSPLLQTISYEQFF.

V gene TRBV29-1 combines with J gene TRBJ2-7; 13 bases are a match to TRBD2. CDR3 size: 17 residues. From germline, CDR1 is SQVTM and CDR2 ANQGSEA. J lost 3 bases, V lost 6 bases, and 14 bases had no gene match. The CDR3 region has the DNA TGCAGCGTCTGTTTGATCGGGACTAGCGGGAAAAGCTACGAGCAGTACTTC. Translated: CSVCLIGTSGKSYEQYF.